This TCR beta chain was profiled in a study of monozygotic twins with inflammatory bowel disease (dated by TCRdb to the late 2010s). For the wider study: The complete study included 28 monozygotic twin pairs: 19 IBD-discordant Danish pairs and nine German pairs, of which four were IBD-concordant and five were IBD-discordant. The search for disease-associated traits relied mainly on comparing IBD patients with their genetically identical healthy co-twins within discordant pairs. Each individual had, on average, about 151 000 unique TCRalpha sequences and 181 000 unique TCRbeta sequences available for analysis.

Library construction relied on 5' RACE. Preparation of each TCR library used roughly 3.5 ug of total RNA. For each sample, cDNA was synthesized in eight separate reactions using SMARTScribe reverse transcriptase. During cDNA synthesis, template switching introduced unique molecular identifiers that contained a 6-nucleotide sample barcode. TCRalpha and TCRbeta cDNA was amplified in two nested PCRs of about 16 and 10 cycles, and bead purification was carried out after each PCR. Before amplification, the cDNA was treated with uracil DNA-glycosylase and purified using the QIAquick PCR purification kit. The second PCR added Illumina TruSeq-compatible adapters along with sample-specific barcodes. Library quality and concentration were assessed using TapeStation and Qubit, and about 5 ng of each library was pooled. The pooled libraries were sequenced with 2 x 100 bp reads and custom sequencing primers on an Illumina HiSeq2500 single-index Rapid Run. As for how the authors treated the data: MiGEC version 1.2.6 was used for UMI-based consensus assembly to correct PCR and sequencing errors. MiXCR version 2.1.1 was used to carry out V(D)J alignment, clonotype assembly and CDR3 extraction. Gene usage, clonotype sharing and MAIT/NKT TCR abundance were normalised by analysing the top 1000, 10 000 and 20 000 clonotypes per sample. Diversity was computed as the inverse Simpson index with the vegan R package after downsampling to 27 000 UMIs. Paired Mann-Whitney U tests on discordant twin pairs were used, with Benjamini-Hochberg multiple-testing correction. TCRdb reprocessed the reads, reporting each CDR3 protein sequence once and no DNA. The V and J calls and clone size are TCRdb's, not the authors'. For this sample, the table gives some 440,000 distinct CDR3 sequences. Of the sample, about 2.2% is held by the ten largest clones.

The CDR3 sequence holds 16 residues, the cysteine and phenylalanine included. DNA was not recorded. Sequences SGHTA (CDR1) and FQGNSA (CDR2) are obtained from the germline V gene. In the case of this clonotype: The antigen it recognizes is unknown.

From each donor, an approximately 2.4 ml peripheral blood sample was collected into PAXgene tubes and kept at -80 degrees C. Without T cell sorting, total RNA was isolated from whole blood using the PAXgene blood miRNA kit on an automated QIAcube. Peripheral blood from monozygotic twin pairs concordant or discordant for inflammatory bowel disease was subjected to deep TCRalpha and TCRbeta repertoire profiling with unique molecular barcoding. For every twin pair, smoking habits were documented, and each individual was categorised as a current, former or never smoker. Study-wide findings and limitations: Differing immunosuppressive treatments among patients may have added background noise and inter-individual variability to the repertoires. Concordant and discordant twins showed no difference in repertoire similarity, possibly because of limited statistical power. IBD patients shared fewer clonotypes with other individuals than healthy twins did, most markedly in patients showing signs of disease activity. No single strong signal or clonotype linked to IBD turned up in the results, so the idea that one exists was not supported. Different T cell subtypes could not be distinguished in the analysis. TCRbeta repertoire diversity, by inverse Simpson index, was decreased in IBD patients compared with their healthy co-twins.

The clonotype was recovered from a human donor with ulcerative colitis or Crohn's disease, or a healthy co-twin of an affected twin (not recorded which). Material: blood. Recombination linked TRBV7-2 to TRBJ1-2. The CDR3 reads CASSLDLEGQIYGYTF.